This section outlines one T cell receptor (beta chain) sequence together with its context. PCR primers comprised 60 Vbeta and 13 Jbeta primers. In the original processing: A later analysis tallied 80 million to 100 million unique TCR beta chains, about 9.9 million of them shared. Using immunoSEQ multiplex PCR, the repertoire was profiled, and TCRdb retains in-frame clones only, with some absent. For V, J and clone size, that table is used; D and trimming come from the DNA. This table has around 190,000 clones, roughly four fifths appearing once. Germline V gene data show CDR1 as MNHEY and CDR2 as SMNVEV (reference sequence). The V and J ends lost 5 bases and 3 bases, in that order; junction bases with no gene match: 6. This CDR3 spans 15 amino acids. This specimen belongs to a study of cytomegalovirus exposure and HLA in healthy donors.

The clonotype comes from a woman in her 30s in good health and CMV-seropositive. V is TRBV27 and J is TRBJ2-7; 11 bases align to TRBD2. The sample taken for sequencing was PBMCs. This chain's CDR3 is CASSPRLAGNYEQYF. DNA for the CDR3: TGTGCCAGCAGTCCAAGACTAGCGGGAAACTACGAGCAGTACTTC.